The 7 T cell receptor beta chains below all came from one sample that was sequenced in a study of blood T cell repertoires in COVID-19. TCRdb's copy holds only in-frame clones and misses some; the assay was immunoSEQ multiplex PCR. This sample has 450,000 to 500,000 clones; more than 85% occur once, and the top ten carry approximately 8%. Sequenced input: PBMCs or T cells enriched from blood (not recorded which). Every receptor here comes from a woman in her fifties or sixties who had recovered from COVID-19.

This sequence joins TRBV6-6 and TRBJ2-1; possibly TRBD2 for D (5 bases). Trimming pared 4 bases from V and 5 bases from J, leaving 12 bases between. The CDR3 is made up of 14 amino acids. In germline, CDR1 is MNHNY, CDR2 SVGAGI (reference sequence). The CDR3 region is CASSFPRGNNEQFF. The CDR3 bases are TGTGCCAGCAGTTTCCCCCGGGGAAACAATGAGCAGTTCTTC.

V gene TRBV5-1 combines with J gene TRBJ2-7, with 8 bases identical to TRBD2. Germline V gene lookup returns CDR1 SGHRS and CDR2 YFSETQ. The CDR3 totals 15 residues. Trimming took 4 bases from V and 5 from J; bases not matched to a gene: 11. As DNA, the CDR3 is TGCGCCAGCAGCCCCTCGGGTAGCGGGGTCAACGAGCAGTACTTC. It encodes CASSPSGSGVNEQYF.

The chain couples TRBV15 to TRBJ2-7, with D perhaps TRBD2 (6 bases). There are 15 residues in the CDR3. Germline values: CDR1 LNHNV, CDR2 YYDKDF (reference sequence). Trimming took off 0 bases at V and 5 bases at J, with 14 bases between the two ends. CDR3 amino acids: CATSREGGARDEQYF. As DNA, the CDR3 is TGTGCCACCAGCAGAGAGGGGGGAGCACGGGACGAGCAGTACTTC.

The CDR3 protein is CASSLDRGNEQYV. The DNA of the CDR3 is TGTGCCAGCTCACTAGACAGGGGGAACGAGCAGTACGTC. V is TRBV18 and J is TRBJ2-7; 9 bases fit TRBD1. The trim removed 4 bases at V and 5 bases at J, leaving 3 bases unmatched. This CDR3 contains 13 residues. Germline V CDR1 and CDR2: KGHSH, LQKENI.

This chain links TRBV25-1 with TRBJ1-1; D is undetermined. CDR1 is MGHDK and CDR2 is SYGVNS in the germline V gene. CDR3 length: 13 residues. V dropped 1 base and J dropped 5 bases, with 8 bases sitting between them. This CDR3 reads CASSEWRGTEAFF. The CDR3 DNA is TGTGCCAGCAGTGAATGGCGGGGAACTGAAGCTTTCTTT.

The chain links TRBV6-5 to TRBJ1-5; D is perhaps TRBD1 (5 bases). V lost 0 bases to trimming and J lost 7 bases, with 13 bases between them. Germline V gives CDR1 MNHEY, CDR2 SVGAGI. The CDR3 loop spans 15 amino acids. For the CDR3, the DNA is TGTGCCAGCAGTTACTCGATAGGGGTAGGCCAGCCCCAGCATTTT. Protein product: CASSYSIGVGQPQHF.

The chain couples TRBV5-1 to TRBJ1-6; D possibly corresponds to TRBD1 (5 bases). The CDR3 extends over 14 amino acids. Per the germline V gene, CDR1 is SGHRS and CDR2 is YFSETQ. Trimming stripped 2 bases from V and 7 bases from J, with 10 bases between. DNA of the CDR3: TGCGCCAGCAGCTTCACAGGCCTCAATTCACCCCTCCACTTT. This gives the protein CASSFTGLNSPLHF.